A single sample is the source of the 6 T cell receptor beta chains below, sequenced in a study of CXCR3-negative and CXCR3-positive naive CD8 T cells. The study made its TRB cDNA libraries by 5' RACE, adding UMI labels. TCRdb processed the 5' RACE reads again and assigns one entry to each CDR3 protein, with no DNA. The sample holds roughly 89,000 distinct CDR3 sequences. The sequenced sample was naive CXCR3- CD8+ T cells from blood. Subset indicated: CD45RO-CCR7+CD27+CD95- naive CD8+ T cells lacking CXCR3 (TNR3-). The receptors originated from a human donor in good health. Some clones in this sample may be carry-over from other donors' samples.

The CDR3 region is CSVVSNTEAFF. The genes are TRBV29-1 and TRBJ1-1. Germline-derived CDR1 and CDR2 are SQVTM and ANQGSEA. The CDR3 length is 11 residues. The full variable domain, in which reference TRBV29-1 and TRBJ1-1 provide the parts outside the CDR3, is SAVISQKPSRDICQRGTSLTIQCQVDSQVTMMFWYRQQPGQSLTLIATANQGSEATYESGFVIDKFPISRPNLTFSTLTVSNMSPEDSSIYLCSVVSNTEAFFGQGTRLTVV.

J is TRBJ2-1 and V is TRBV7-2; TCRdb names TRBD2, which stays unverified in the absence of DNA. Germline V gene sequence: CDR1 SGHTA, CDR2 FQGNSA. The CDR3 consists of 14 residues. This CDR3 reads CASSSASGGNEQFF. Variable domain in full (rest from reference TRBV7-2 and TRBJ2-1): GAGVSQSPSNKVTEKGKDVELRCDPISGHTALYWYRQSLGQGLEFLIYFQGNSAPDKSGLPSDRFSAERTGGSVSTLTIQRTQQEDSAVYLCASSSASGGNEQFFGPGTRLTVL.

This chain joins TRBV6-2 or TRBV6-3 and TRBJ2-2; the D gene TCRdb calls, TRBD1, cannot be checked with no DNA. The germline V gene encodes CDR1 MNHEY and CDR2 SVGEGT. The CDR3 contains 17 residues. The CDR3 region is CASSSDRDGIGTGELFF.

CDR3: CASSQEAGGPYEQYF. The chain employs TRBV4-2 and TRBJ2-7; no DNA is available, so the TRBD2 call from TCRdb remains unchecked. This CDR3 contains 15 residues. Germline loops: CDR1 LGHNA, CDR2 YNFKEQ.

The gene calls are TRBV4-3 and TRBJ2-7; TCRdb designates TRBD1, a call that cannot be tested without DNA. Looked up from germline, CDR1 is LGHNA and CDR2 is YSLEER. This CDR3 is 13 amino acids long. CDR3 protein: CASSGRRGDEQYF.

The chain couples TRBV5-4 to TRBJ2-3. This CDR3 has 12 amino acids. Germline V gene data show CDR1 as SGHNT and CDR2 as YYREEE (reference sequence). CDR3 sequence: CASSLSFDTQYF.